Presented here are 21 T cell receptor beta chains from one specimen sequenced in a study of regulatory T cells in long-lasting Graves disease. To make TCR beta libraries, researchers used iRepertoire HTBI primers and Arm-PCR of CDR3 regions. A single record per CDR3 protein comes from TCRdb applying MiXCR to the multiplex PCR reads. The table includes hundreds of thousands of distinct CDR3 sequences, less than 25% detected once. Time point in this sample: persistent/refractory GD, antithyroid drugs over 5 years with positive TRAb. Researchers made the TCR library from RNA that was extracted from PBMCs. Sequencing was performed on peripheral blood mononuclear cells (PBMCs), taken when the disease was refractory, from a patient treated with antithyroid drugs. The receptors originated from a female donor with Graves disease.

This chain joins TRBV19 and TRBJ2-1; possibly TRBD2 for D (6 bases). Germline-derived CDR1 and CDR2 are LNHDA and SQIVND (reference sequence). The V end was cut by 1 base, the J end by 5 bases, with 12 bases between. The CDR3 is 15 amino acids. The CDR3 nucleotides are TGTGCCAGTAGTATAGCGCCTAGCGCCCACAATGAGCAGTTCTTC. This gives the protein CASSIAPSAHNEQFF.

With regard to this clonotype: A read error may be the cause here, since a much bigger clone is one base away. The CDR3 does not close with the conserved phenylalanine or tryptophan, likely indicating a read error. This chain connects TRBV7-2 to TRBJ1-6, with 11 bases that match TRBD1. The CDR3 runs 15 residues. V dropped 5 bases and J dropped 8; count of bases not matched to a gene: 5. Germline V lookup: CDR1 SGHTA, CDR2 FQGNSA. CDR3 region: CASSRTGGGHSPLHL. The CDR3 bases are TGTGCCAGCAGCCGGACAGGGGGCGGACATTCACCCCTCCACCTT.

This clonotype came up a few times. The CDR3 DNA reads as TGTGCCAGCAGCGTGGGACTAGCGGGATCCAAAAACATTCAGTACTTC. It translates to CASSVGLAGSKNIQYF. This sequence joins TRBV9 and TRBJ2-4; 13 nucleotides match TRBD2. V lost 2 bases and J lost 2; bases outside the gene matches: 1. CDR3 length: 16 residues. Germline V gene lookup returns CDR1 SGDLS and CDR2 YYNGEE. Full variable domain (missing parts from reference TRBV9 and TRBJ2-4): DSGVTQTPKHLITATGQRVTLRCSPRSGDLSVYWYQQSLDQGLQFLIQYYNGEERAKGNILERFSAQQFPDLHSELNLSSLELGDSALYFCASSVGLAGSKNIQYFGAGTRLSVL.

This chain links TRBV30 with TRBJ2-3; D gene uncertain. The germline V gene has CDR1 GTSNPN and CDR2 SVGIG (reference sequence). The CDR3 totals 15 residues. Trimming took off 0 bases at V and 3 bases at J, with 13 bases between the two ends. CDR3 amino acids: CAWSVPAPNTDTQYF. CDR3 coding DNA: TGTGCCTGGAGTGTACCGGCACCCAATACAGATACGCAGTATTTT.

J is TRBJ1-6 and V is TRBV20-1; D remains unclear. Germline CDR1 reads DFQATT; CDR2 reads SNEGSKA (reference sequence). CDR3 length: 14 residues. The V end lost 0 bases, the J end lost 6 bases, and 9 bases lay between the germline ends. The CDR3 nucleotides read TGCAGTGCTAGAGAACCCAGGATTAATTCACCCCTCCACTTT. Translating it yields CSAREPRINSPLHF.

This clonotype was detected ten times or more. The rearrangement links TRBV12-3 or TRBV12-4 to TRBJ2-7; D is undetermined. The CDR3 contains 15 residues. The V gene lost 3 bases and the J gene lost 6 bases, with 18 bases spanning the gap. Written as DNA, the CDR3 is TGTGCCAGCAGTTTGTTGGGCCAGTCCGCCTTCGAGCAGTACTTC. As protein: CASSLLGQSAFEQYF.

This clonotype was seen many times. V and J are TRBV28 and TRBJ1-1; TRBD1 is a possible D gene (6 bases). V was trimmed by 6 bases and J by 4 bases, leaving 15 bases between them. From germline, CDR1 is MDHEN and CDR2 SYDVKM. The CDR3 runs to 14 residues. The CDR3 DNA sequence: TGTGCCAGCAGCGCAACAGGGCTTGGCACTGAAGCTTTCTTT. As protein: CASSATGLGTEAFF.

Many counts were recorded for this clonotype. The chain joins TRBV11-3 to TRBJ2-5; perhaps TRBD2 as D (5 bases). Trimming shortened V by 5 bases and J by 2 bases, and 15 bases separated the two germline ends. Per germline, CDR1 SGHNT and CDR2 YENEEA. The CDR3 spans 15 residues. CDR3 sequence: CASSARPERQETQYF. DNA for the CDR3: TGTGCCAGCAGCGCTCGACCTGAGCGGCAAGAGACCCAGTACTTC.

This chain links TRBV28 with TRBJ2-7, with D unresolved. Germline V CDR1 and CDR2: MDHEN, SYDVKM. The V end lost 4 bases, the J end lost 4 bases, and 11 bases lay between the germline ends. The CDR3 is 13 amino acids. CDR3 DNA: TGTGCCAGCAGTTATAGTGGGCGGTACGAGCAGTACTTC. Residues: CASSYSGRYEQYF.

The chain joins TRBV7-2 to TRBJ2-5, with D hard to call. This CDR3 comprises 12 residues. Germline V lookup: CDR1 SGHTA, CDR2 FQGNSA. Deletions cut 6 bases from V and 1 base from J, with 6 bases between. The CDR3 sequence is CASRQLQETQYF. CDR3 in DNA: TGTGCCAGCAGACAGCTCCAAGAGACCCAGTACTTC.

The table lists this clonotype with many counts. The rearrangement links TRBV7-9 to TRBJ2-2, with D unclear. CDR1 SEHNR and CDR2 FQNEAQ come from the germline V gene (reference sequence). The length of the CDR3 is 15 residues. V was trimmed by 4 bases and J by 0 bases, leaving 9 bases between them. The CDR3 nucleotides read TGTGCCAGCAGCTGGGCGCTAGCGAACACCGGGGAGCTGTTTTTT. Protein sequence: CASSWALANTGELFF.

This clonotype came up many times. V gene TRBV6-1 combines with J gene TRBJ2-4, with unresolved D. CDR1 and CDR2 from the germline V gene are MNHNS and SASEGT. Trimming took 6 bases from V and 1 from J, leaving 10 bases between them. The CDR3 has 14 residues. In nucleotides, the CDR3 is TGTGCCAGCAGAGACGTGTGGGCCAAAAACATTCAGTACTTC. Translation gives CASRDVWAKNIQYF.

This clonotype was recorded once. The chain links TRBV5-6 to TRBJ2-7; D might be TRBD2 (5 bases). Per germline, CDR1 SGHDT and CDR2 YYEEEE. V was clipped by 2 bases and J by 6 bases, with 9 bases between them. This CDR3 is 12 amino acids long. The CDR3 bases are TGTGCCAGCAGCTTAGAGGGTCTCGAGCAGTACTTC. Translating gives CASSLEGLEQYF.

This clonotype was recorded a few times. The chain uses TRBV20-1 and TRBJ2-1; 15 nucleotides match TRBD2. The CDR3 is 16 amino acids. Germline V lookup: CDR1 DFQATT, CDR2 SNEGSKA (reference sequence). The V gene end was trimmed by 2 bases and the J gene end by 6 bases; junction bases not matched to a gene: 5. Here the CDR3 DNA reads TGCAGTGCTAGAACCCGGACTAGCGGGAGGGCCAATGAGCAGTTCTTC. Encoded protein: CSARTRTSGRANEQFF.

The gene calls are TRBV28 and TRBJ2-3, with TRBD2 identical over 8 bases. Losses at the gene ends were 1 base for V and 3 bases for J; bases not matched to a gene: 3. The CDR3 extends over 15 amino acids. CDR1 and CDR2 from the germline V gene are MDHEN and SYDVKM. CDR3 nucleotide sequence: TGTGCCAGCAGTTTATATCGGGAGGGAACAGATACGCAGTATTTT. Residues: CASSLYREGTDTQYF.

At least ten counts were recorded for this clonotype. This chain connects TRBV6-1 to TRBJ2-7; D remains unclear. V was shortened by 5 bases and J by 4 bases, with 9 bases between the two germline ends. Germline CDR1 reads MNHNS; CDR2 reads SASEGT. The CDR3 runs to 12 residues. The DNA of the CDR3 is TGTGCCAGCAGTCGACTGGGGTACGAGCAGTACTTC. The encoded protein is CASSRLGYEQYF.

This chain uses TRBV6-1 with TRBJ1-1; D not certain. Trimming left V 6 bases short and J 0 bases short, with 17 bases between. The CDR3 runs 16 residues. CDR1 is MNHNS, CDR2 SASEGT, per germline. The CDR3 region is CASSSRGGRMNTEAFF. The CDR3 DNA reads as TGTGCCAGCAGCTCCCGGGGAGGGCGCATGAACACTGAAGCTTTCTTT.

This chain uses TRBV6-1 with TRBJ1-1; 10 nucleotides match TRBD1. Per germline, CDR1 MNHNS and CDR2 SASEGT. The length of the CDR3 is 16 residues. V was pared by 6 bases and J by 6 bases, with 13 bases of the junction left unmatched. CDR3 nucleotide sequence: TGTGCCAGCAGCTCCCTCCCGGGACAGGGGTTACCTGAAGCTTTCTTT. Translated, it gives CASSSLPGQGLPEAFF.

This clonotype was observed at least ten times. The rearrangement links TRBV28 to TRBJ1-1, with D perhaps TRBD1 (6 bases). The CDR3 spans 13 residues. Germline CDR1 is MDHEN and CDR2 is SYDVKM. Trimming removed 4 bases at V and 6 bases at J, with 12 bases between. CDR3 region: CASSSTGYSEAFF. Written as DNA, the CDR3 is TGTGCCAGCAGTTCAACAGGGTACTCTGAAGCTTTCTTT.

This clonotype was recorded only once. The chain has TRBV20-1 and TRBJ2-5; possible D gene TRBD1, 6 bases. This CDR3 spans 16 amino acids. The V gene lost 0 bases and the J gene lost 4 bases, with 18 bases spanning the gap. Germline V gives CDR1 DFQATT, CDR2 SNEGSKA (reference sequence). DNA for the CDR3: TGCAGTGCTAGAGATTCCAGGGGAGTAGTACGAGAGACCCAGTACTTC. Protein: CSARDSRGVVRETQYF.

This clonotype was seen repeatedly, ten times or more. The rearrangement links TRBV11-2 to TRBJ2-5, with D possibly being TRBD1 (7 bases). Germline V gene data show CDR1 as SGHAT and CDR2 as FQNNGV. Trimming removed 3 bases from V and 5 bases from J, with 16 bases in between. The CDR3 covers 15 residues. The CDR3 here is CASSFGGTEAETQYF. The CDR3 DNA reads as TGTGCCAGCAGCTTTGGGGGGACAGAGGCGGAGACCCAGTACTTC.